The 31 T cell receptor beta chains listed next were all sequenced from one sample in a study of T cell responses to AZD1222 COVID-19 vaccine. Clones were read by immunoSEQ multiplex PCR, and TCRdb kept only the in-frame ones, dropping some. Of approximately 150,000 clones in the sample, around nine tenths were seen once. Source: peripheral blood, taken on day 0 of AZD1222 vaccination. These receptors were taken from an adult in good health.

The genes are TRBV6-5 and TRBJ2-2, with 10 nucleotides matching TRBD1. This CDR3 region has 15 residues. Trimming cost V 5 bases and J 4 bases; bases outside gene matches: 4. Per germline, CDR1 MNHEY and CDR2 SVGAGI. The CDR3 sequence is CASSLDRGPTGELFF. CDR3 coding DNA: TGTGCCAGCAGTCTTGACAGGGGGCCCACCGGGGAGCTGTTTTTT.

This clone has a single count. CDR3 residues: CASSPTGSDGEKLFF. CDR3 bases: TGTGCCAGCTCACCAACGGGGTCGGATGGTGAAAAACTGTTTTTT. The gene calls are TRBV18 and TRBJ1-4; D is undetermined. Germline assignment: CDR1 KGHSH and CDR2 LQKENI. V was clipped by 2 bases and J by 7 bases, with 14 bases between them. The CDR3 has 15 amino acids.

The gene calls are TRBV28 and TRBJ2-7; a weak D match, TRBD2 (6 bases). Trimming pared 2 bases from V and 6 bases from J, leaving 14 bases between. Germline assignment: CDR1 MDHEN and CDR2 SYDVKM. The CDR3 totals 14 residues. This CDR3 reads CASSLGGPPGEQYF. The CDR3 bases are TGTGCCAGCAGTTTAGGAGGGCCTCCTGGCGAGCAGTACTTC.

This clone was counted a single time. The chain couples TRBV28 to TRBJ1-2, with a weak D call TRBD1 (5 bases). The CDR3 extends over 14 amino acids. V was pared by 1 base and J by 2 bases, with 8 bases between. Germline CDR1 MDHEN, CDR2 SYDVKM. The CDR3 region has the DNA TGTGCCAGCAGTTTATACGACAGAAACTATGGCTACACCTTC. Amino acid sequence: CASSLYDRNYGYTF.

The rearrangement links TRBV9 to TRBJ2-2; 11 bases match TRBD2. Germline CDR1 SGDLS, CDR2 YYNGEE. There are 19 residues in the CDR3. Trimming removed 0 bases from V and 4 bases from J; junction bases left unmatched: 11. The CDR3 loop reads CASSVAFPTSGSVTGELFF. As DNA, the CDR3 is TGTGCCAGCAGCGTAGCCTTCCCCACTAGCGGGAGTGTCACCGGGGAGCTGTTTTTT.

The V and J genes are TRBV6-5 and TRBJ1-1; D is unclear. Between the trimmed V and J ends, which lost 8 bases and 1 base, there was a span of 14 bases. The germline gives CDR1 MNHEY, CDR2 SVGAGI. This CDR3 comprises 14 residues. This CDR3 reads CASHIGVQNTEAFF. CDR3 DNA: TGTGCCAGCCACATCGGGGTTCAGAACACTGAAGCTTTCTTT.

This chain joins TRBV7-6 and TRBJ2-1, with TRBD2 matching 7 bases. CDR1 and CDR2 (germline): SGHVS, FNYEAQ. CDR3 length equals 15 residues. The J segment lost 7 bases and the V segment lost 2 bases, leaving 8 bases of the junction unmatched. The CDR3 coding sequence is TGTGCCAGCAGCTTAATGGCTAGCGGTCTGAATGAGCAGTTCTTC. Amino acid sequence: CASSLMASGLNEQFF.

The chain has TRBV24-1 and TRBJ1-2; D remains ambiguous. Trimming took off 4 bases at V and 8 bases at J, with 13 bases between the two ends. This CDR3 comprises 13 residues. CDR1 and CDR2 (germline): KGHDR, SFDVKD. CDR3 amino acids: CATSDLRARGYTF. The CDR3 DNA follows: TGTGCCACCAGTGACCTCCGCGCCAGGGGCTACACCTTC.

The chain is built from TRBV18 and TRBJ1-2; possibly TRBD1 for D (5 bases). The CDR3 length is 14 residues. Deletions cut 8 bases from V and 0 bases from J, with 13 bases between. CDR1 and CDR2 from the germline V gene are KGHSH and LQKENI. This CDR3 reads CASKTEQANYGYTF. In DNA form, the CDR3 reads TGTGCCAGCAAGACAGAACAAGCTAACTATGGCTACACCTTC.

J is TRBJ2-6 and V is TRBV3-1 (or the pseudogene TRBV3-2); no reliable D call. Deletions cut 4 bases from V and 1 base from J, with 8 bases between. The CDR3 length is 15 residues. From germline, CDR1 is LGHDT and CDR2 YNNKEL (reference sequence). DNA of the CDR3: TGTGCCAGCAGCCTTCGTGTATCTGGGGCCAACGTCCTGACTTTC. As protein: CASSLRVSGANVLTF.

This CDR3 reads CSVVQGLAGAGELFF. CDR3 DNA: TGCAGCGTTGTCCAGGGACTAGCGGGAGCCGGGGAGCTGTTTTTT. The chain has TRBV29-1 and TRBJ2-2, with 14 bases that match TRBD2. Looked up from germline, CDR1 is SQVTM and CDR2 is ANQGSEA. Germline trimming cut 4 bases from V and 6 bases from J; bases unmatched to any gene: 4. The CDR3 consists of 15 residues.

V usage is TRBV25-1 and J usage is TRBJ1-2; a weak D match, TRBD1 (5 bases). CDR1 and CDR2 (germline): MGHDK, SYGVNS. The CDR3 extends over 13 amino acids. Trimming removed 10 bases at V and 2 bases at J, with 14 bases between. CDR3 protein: CATTGRGNYGYTF. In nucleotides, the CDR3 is TGTGCCACCACTGGACGGGGCAACTATGGCTACACCTTC.

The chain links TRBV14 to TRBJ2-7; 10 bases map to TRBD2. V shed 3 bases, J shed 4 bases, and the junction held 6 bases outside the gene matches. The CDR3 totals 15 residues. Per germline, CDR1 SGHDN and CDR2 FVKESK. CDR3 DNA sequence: TGTGCCAGCAGCCATAATCTAGCGGGAGTTTACGAGCAGTACTTC. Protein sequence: CASSHNLAGVYEQYF.

The CDR3 is CASSSLAEPPHYEQYF. The CDR3 DNA reads TGCGCCAGCAGCTCGTTAGCGGAGCCCCCTCATTACGAGCAGTACTTC. This chain joins TRBV5-1 and TRBJ2-7; D possibly corresponds to TRBD2 (6 bases). The CDR3 contains 16 residues. Germline V gives CDR1 SGHRS, CDR2 YFSETQ. The V gene lost 3 bases and the J gene lost 4 bases, with 20 bases spanning the gap.

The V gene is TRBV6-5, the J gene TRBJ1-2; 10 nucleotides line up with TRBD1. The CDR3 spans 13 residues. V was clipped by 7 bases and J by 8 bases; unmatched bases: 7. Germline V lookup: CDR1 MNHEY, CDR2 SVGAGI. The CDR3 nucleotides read TGTGCCAGCAAAAGACAGGGGGCAGAGGGCTACACCTTC. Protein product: CASKRQGAEGYTF.

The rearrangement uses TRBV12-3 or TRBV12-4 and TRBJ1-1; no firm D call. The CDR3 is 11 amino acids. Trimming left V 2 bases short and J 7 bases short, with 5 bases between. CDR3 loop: CASSLSYEAFF. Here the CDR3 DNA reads TGTGCCAGCAGTTTATCCTATGAAGCTTTCTTT.

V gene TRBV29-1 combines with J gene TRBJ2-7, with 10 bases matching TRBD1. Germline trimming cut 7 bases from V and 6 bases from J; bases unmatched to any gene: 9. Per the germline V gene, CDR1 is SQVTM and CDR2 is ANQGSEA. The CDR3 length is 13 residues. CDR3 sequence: CSAEVRTGGEQYF. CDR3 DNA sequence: TGCAGCGCCGAGGTTCGGACAGGGGGCGAGCAGTACTTC.

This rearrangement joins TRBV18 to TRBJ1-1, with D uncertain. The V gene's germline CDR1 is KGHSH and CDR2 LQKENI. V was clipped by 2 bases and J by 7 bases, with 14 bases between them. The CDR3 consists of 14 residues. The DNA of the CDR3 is TGTGCCAGCTCACCAACTACCGGTGAAGGTGAAGCTTTCTTT. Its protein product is CASSPTTGEGEAFF.

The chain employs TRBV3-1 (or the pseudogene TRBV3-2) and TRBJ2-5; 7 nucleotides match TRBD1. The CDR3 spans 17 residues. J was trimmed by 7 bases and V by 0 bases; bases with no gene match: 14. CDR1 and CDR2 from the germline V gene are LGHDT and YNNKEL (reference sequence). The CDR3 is CASSQDRGRGIDGTQYF. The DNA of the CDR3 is TGTGCCAGCAGCCAAGATCGCGGCAGGGGGATAGACGGGACCCAGTACTTC.

The CDR3 region is CASSTRRDTGSNQPQHF. CDR3 nucleotides: TGTGCCAGCAGCACCCGTCGGGACACGGGTAGCAATCAGCCCCAGCATTTT. The chain has TRBV5-6 and TRBJ1-5, with D perhaps TRBD1 (6 bases). Looked up from germline, CDR1 is SGHDT and CDR2 is YYEEEE. The CDR3 sequence is 17 residues long. Trimming stripped 4 bases from V and 0 bases from J, with 17 bases between.

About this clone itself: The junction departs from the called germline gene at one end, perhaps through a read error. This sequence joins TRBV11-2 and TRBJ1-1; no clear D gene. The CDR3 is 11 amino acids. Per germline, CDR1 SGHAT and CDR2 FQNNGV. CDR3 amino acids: CASSLAAEAFF. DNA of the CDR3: TGTGCCAGCAGCTTAGCAGCTGAGGCTTTCTTT.

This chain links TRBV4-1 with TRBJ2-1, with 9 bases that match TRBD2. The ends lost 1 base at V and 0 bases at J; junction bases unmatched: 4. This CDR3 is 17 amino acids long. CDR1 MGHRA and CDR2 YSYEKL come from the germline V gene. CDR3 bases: TGCGCCAGCAGCCAAGTGTATAGCGGGAGCTCCTACAATGAGCAGTTCTTC. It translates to CASSQVYSGSSYNEQFF.

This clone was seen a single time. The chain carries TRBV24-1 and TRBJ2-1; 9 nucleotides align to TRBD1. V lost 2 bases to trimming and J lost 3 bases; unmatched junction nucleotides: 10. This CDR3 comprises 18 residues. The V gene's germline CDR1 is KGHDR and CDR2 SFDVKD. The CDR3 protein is CATSDYWVTGGNYNEQFF. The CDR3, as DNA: TGTGCCACCAGTGATTATTGGGTGACAGGGGGGAACTACAATGAGCAGTTCTTC.

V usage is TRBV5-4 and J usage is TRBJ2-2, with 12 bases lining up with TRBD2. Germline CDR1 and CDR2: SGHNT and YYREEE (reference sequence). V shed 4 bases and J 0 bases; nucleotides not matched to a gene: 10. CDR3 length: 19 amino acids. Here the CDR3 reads CASSKKWTSGDTNTGELFF. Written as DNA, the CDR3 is TGTGCCAGCAGCAAGAAGTGGACTAGCGGGGACACGAACACCGGGGAGCTGTTTTTT.

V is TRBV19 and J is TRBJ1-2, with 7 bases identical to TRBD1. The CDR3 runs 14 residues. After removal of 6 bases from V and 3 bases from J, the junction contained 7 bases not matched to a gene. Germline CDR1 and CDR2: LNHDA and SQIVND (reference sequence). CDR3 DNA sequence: TGTGCCAGTAGGGCACAGGGGTTGGACTATGGCTACACCTTC. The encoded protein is CASRAQGLDYGYTF.

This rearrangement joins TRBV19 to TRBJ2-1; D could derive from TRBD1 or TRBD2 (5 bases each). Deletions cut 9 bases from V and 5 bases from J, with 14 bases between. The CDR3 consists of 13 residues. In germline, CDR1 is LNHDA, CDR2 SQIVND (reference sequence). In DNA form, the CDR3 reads TGTGCCAGCCCTCCGGGGCAAAACAATGAGCAGTTCTTC. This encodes CASPPGQNNEQFF.

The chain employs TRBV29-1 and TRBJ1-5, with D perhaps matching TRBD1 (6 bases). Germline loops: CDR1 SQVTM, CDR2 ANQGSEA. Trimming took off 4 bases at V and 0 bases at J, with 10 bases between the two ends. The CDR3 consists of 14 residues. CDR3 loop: CSVAGTNSNQPQHF. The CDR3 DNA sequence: TGCAGCGTTGCCGGGACAAATAGCAATCAGCCCCAGCATTTT.

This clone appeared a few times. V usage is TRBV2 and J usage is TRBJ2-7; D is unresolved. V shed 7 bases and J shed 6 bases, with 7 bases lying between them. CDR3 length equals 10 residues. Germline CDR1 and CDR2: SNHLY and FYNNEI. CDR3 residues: CASKGIEQYF. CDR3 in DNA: TGTGCCAGCAAGGGCATCGAGCAGTACTTC.

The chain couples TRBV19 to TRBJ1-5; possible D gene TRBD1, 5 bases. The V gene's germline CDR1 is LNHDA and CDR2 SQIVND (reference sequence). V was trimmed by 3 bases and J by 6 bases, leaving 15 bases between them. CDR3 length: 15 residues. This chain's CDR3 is CASSMGSGGGQPQHF. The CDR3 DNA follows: TGTGCCAGTAGTATGGGATCCGGGGGTGGTCAGCCCCAGCATTTT.

CDR3 in amino acids: CASSQEPNRPQETQYF. The CDR3, as DNA: TGTGCCAGCAGCCAAGAGCCCAACAGGCCCCAAGAGACCCAGTACTTC. This chain uses TRBV3-1 (or the pseudogene TRBV3-2) with TRBJ2-5; weak D call: TRBD1 (5 bases). V was cut by 0 bases and J by 1 base, with 12 bases left in between. Per germline, CDR1 LGHDT and CDR2 YNNKEL (reference sequence). This CDR3 contains 16 residues.

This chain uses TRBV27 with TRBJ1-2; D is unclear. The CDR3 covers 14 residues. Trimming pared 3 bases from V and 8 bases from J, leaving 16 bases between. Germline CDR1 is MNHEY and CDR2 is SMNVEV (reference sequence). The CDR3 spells CASSLGSDTDGYTF. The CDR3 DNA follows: TGTGCCAGCAGTTTGGGATCCGACACCGACGGCTACACCTTC.